Each of the 10 T cell receptor beta chains below was sequenced from the same sample in a study of T cell responses to AZD1222 COVID-19 vaccine. Measured with immunoSEQ multiplex PCR; TCRdb has only the in-frame clones, and not every one. Of approximately 130,000 clones listed, almost 85% were seen once; the top ten hold around 7.9%. The input for sequencing was peripheral blood, taken 28 days after the second dose of the MenACWY control vaccine. These TCRs come from an adult who received the MenACWY meningococcal vaccine as a control.

The rearrangement joins TRBV20-1 to TRBJ2-1; 11 nucleotides align to TRBD2. This CDR3 has 16 amino acids. The germline CDR1 and CDR2 sequences are DFQATT and SNEGSKA (reference sequence). With V trimmed by 3 bases and J by 4 bases, 8 bases remained unmatched. CDR3 sequence reads: CSASDSGRALYNEQFF. CDR3 nucleotide sequence: TGCAGTGCTAGTGATAGCGGGAGGGCCCTTTACAATGAGCAGTTCTTC.

The chain uses TRBV5-1 and TRBJ2-2, with a tentative D call TRBD2 (5 bases). This CDR3 has 14 amino acids. Germline V gene sequence: CDR1 SGHRS, CDR2 YFSETQ. With 0 bases removed from V and 7 bases from J, the gap between germline ends came to 10 bases. CDR3 residues: CASSLVPEVGELFF. CDR3 DNA sequence: TGCGCCAGCAGCTTGGTTCCGGAGGTCGGGGAGCTGTTTTTT.

This chain links TRBV9 with TRBJ1-1, with 8 bases lining up with TRBD1. V was pared by 4 bases and J by 1 base, with 6 bases of the junction left unmatched. The CDR3 sequence is 15 residues long. Germline CDR1 SGDLS, CDR2 YYNGEE. The CDR3, as DNA: TGTGCCAGCAGCTTTGGACAGGGATGGAACACTGAAGCTTTCTTT. This codes for CASSFGQGWNTEAFF.

The gene calls are TRBV19 and TRBJ2-3; 12 positions agree with TRBD2. V lost 6 bases to trimming and J lost 1 base; unmatched junction nucleotides: 5. Germline lookup yields CDR1 LNHDA and CDR2 SQIVND (reference sequence). This CDR3 is built from 16 residues. The CDR3 region has the DNA TGTGCCAGTAGACTAGCGGGGGGTCGTCGCACAGATACGCAGTATTTT. It translates to CASRLAGGRRTDTQYF.

This rearrangement joins TRBV19 to TRBJ1-5; D unresolved. Trimming removed 5 bases at V and 11 bases at J, with 10 bases between. The CDR3 is 11 amino acids. In germline, CDR1 is LNHDA, CDR2 SQIVND (reference sequence). The chain's CDR3 is CASSRDLTQHF. In DNA form, the CDR3 reads TGTGCCAGTAGTCGGGATTTGACCCAGCATTTT.

The genes are TRBV18 and TRBJ1-4; 7 bases line up with TRBD1. V dropped 1 base and J dropped 7; count of bases not matched to a gene: 6. The CDR3 totals 15 residues. Per the germline V gene, CDR1 is KGHSH and CDR2 is LQKENI. CDR3: CASSPRQGGSEKLFF. The CDR3 DNA reads TGTGCCAGCTCACCACGACAGGGAGGGAGTGAAAAACTGTTTTTT.

The gene calls are TRBV11-2 and TRBJ2-3; D ambiguous. This CDR3 has 14 residues. Trimming shortened V by 1 base and J by 2 bases, and 7 bases separated the two germline ends. Germline assignment: CDR1 SGHAT and CDR2 FQNNGV. This CDR3 reads CASSLGTFTDTQYF. The DNA of the CDR3 is TGTGCCAGCAGCTTAGGGACCTTCACAGATACGCAGTATTTT.

CDR3 residues: CASSERTSGNNEQFF. The DNA for the CDR3 is TGCGCCAGCAGCGAACGGACTAGCGGAAACAATGAGCAGTTCTTC. The gene calls are TRBV5-1 and TRBJ2-1, with TRBD2 matching 10 bases. V gave up 4 bases and J gave up 5 bases; unmatched junction bases: 6. CDR1 and CDR2 from the germline V gene are SGHRS and YFSETQ. This CDR3 comprises 15 residues.

The table lists this clone with a few counts. This chain connects TRBV7-9 to TRBJ2-2; 8 bases align to TRBD1. With 5 bases clipped from V and 2 bases from J, the junction kept 4 bases outside the gene matches. The germline CDR1 and CDR2 sequences are SEHNR and FQNEAQ (reference sequence). This CDR3 is built from 15 residues. The chain's CDR3 is CASSLQGENTGELFF. DNA for the CDR3: TGTGCCAGCAGCCTACAGGGGGAAAACACCGGGGAGCTGTTTTTT.

The J gene is TRBJ1-6, the V gene TRBV19, with 8 bases fitting TRBD1. This CDR3 is 14 amino acids long. The V and J ends lost 11 bases and 6 bases, in that order; junction bases with no gene match: 9. CDR1 is LNHDA, CDR2 SQIVND, per germline (reference sequence). The CDR3 sequence: CAWTGRWCNSPLHF. Here the CDR3 DNA reads TGTGCCTGGACAGGGAGATGGTGTAATTCACCCCTCCACTTT.